This TCR beta chain was recorded in a study of tumor-infiltrating lymphocytes in localized non-small cell lung cancer. Study information: Several tumor histologies, both smoking statuses, and some post-neoadjuvant chemotherapy samples were included. Study-wide results and limits: TCRbeta sequencing showed higher T cell infiltration in tumors than uninvolved lung. Each assay used a separate piece of the same tissue. Not all patients were TCR sequenced, owing to tissue quantity.

This clone is medium-sized. The antigen remains unidentified. CDR3 length equals 12 residues. J gave up 6 bases and V 7 bases, and 8 bases lay outside the gene matches. The germline V gene encodes CDR1 SQVTM and CDR2 ANQGSEA. Some clones are missing from TCRdb's copy, which holds only in-frame ones; the method was immunoSEQ multiplex PCR. The repertoire holds approximately 10,000 clones, with approximately 60% as singletons. The sequenced material came from uninvolved lung tissue not adjacent to the tumor. The genes are TRBV29-1 and TRBJ1-2; TRBD1 aligns across 7 bases. This TCR derives from a human donor with non-small cell lung cancer. Here the CDR3 reads CSAKGAGDGYTF. The DNA for the CDR3 is TGCAGCGCCAAGGGGGCGGGAGATGGCTACACCTTC. The full variable domain, completed using reference TRBV29-1 and TRBJ1-2, is SAVISQKPSRDICQRGTSLTIQCQVDSQVTMMFWYRQQPGQSLTLIATANQGSEATYESGFVIDKFPISRPNLTFSTLTVSNMSPEDSSIYLCSAKGAGDGYTFGSGTRLTVV.